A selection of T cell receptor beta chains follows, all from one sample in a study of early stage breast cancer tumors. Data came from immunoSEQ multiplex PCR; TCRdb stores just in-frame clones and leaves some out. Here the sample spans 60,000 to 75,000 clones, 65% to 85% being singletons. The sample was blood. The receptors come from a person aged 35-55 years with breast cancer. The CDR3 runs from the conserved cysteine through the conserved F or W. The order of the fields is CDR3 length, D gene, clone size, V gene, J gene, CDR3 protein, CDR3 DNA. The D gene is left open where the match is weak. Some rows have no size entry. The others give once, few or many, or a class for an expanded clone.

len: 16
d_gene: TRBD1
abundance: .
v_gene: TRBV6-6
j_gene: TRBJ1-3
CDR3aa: CASSLDGTGFGNTIYF
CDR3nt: TGTGCCAGCAGTCTCGACGGGACAGGGTTTGGAAACACCATATATTTT

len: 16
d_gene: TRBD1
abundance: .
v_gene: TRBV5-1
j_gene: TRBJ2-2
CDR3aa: CASSLGTGYLVGELFF
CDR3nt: TGCGCCAGCAGCTTGGGGACAGGTTACTTAGTCGGGGAGCTGTTTTTT

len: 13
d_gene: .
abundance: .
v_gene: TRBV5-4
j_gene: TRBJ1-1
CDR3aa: CASSLAGNTEAFF
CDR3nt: TGTGCCAGCAGCTTGGCAGGGAACACTGAAGCTTTCTTT

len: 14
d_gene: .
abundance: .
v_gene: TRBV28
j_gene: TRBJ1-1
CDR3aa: CASGGGVGGTEAFF
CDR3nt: TGTGCCAGCGGTGGTGGGGTGGGGGGAACTGAAGCTTTCTTT

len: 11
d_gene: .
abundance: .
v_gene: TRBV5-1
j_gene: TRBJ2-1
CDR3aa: CASSLENEQFF
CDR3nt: TGCGCCAGCAGCTTGGAAAATGAGCAGTTCTTC

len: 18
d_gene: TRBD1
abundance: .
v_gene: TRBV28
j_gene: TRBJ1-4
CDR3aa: CASSLMGTGLATNEKLFF
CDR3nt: TGTGCCAGCAGTTTAATGGGGACAGGGCTTGCAACTAATGAAAAACTGTTTTTT

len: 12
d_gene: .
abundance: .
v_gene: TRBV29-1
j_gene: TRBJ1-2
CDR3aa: CSVSRAGYGYTF
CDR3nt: TGCAGCGTATCAAGGGCGGGGTATGGCTACACCTTC

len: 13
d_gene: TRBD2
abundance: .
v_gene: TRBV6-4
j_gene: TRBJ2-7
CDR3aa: CASVSGTLLEQYF
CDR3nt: TGTGCCAGCGTGAGCGGGACTCTCCTCGAGCAGTACTTC

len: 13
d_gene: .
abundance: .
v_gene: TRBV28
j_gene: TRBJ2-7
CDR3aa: CASSFSMGGEQYF
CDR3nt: TGTGCCAGCAGTTTCTCCATGGGCGGGGAGCAGTACTTC

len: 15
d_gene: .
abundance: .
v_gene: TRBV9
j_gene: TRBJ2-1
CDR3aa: CASSWGDYPYNEQFF
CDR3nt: TGTGCCAGCAGCTGGGGCGATTACCCTTACAATGAGCAGTTCTTC

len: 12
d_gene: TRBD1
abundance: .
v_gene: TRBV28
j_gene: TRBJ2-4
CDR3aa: CASKTGGNIQYF
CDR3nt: TGTGCCAGCAAGACAGGGGGAAACATTCAGTACTTC

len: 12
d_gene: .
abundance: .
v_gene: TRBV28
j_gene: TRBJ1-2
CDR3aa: CASSFSGRGYTF
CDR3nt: TGTGCCAGCAGTTTTTCGGGACGTGGCTACACCTTC

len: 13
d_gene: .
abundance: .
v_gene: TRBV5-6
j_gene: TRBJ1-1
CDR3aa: CASSLEGTTEAFF
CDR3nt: TGTGCCAGCAGCTTGGAAGGGACCACTGAAGCTTTCTTT

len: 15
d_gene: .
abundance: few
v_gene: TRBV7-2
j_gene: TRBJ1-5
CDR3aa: CASSLGPREYQPQHF
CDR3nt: TGTGCCAGCAGCTTAGGACCCAGGGAGTATCAGCCCCAGCATTTT

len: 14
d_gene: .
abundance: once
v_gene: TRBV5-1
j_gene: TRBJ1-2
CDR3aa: CASSFGTEGYGYTF
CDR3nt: TGCGCCAGCAGCTTCGGTACAGAGGGGTATGGCTACACCTTC

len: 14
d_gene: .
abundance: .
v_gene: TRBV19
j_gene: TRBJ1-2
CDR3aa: CASTTLDRNYGYTF
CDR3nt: TGTGCCAGTACCACCCTTGACAGAAACTATGGCTACACCTTC